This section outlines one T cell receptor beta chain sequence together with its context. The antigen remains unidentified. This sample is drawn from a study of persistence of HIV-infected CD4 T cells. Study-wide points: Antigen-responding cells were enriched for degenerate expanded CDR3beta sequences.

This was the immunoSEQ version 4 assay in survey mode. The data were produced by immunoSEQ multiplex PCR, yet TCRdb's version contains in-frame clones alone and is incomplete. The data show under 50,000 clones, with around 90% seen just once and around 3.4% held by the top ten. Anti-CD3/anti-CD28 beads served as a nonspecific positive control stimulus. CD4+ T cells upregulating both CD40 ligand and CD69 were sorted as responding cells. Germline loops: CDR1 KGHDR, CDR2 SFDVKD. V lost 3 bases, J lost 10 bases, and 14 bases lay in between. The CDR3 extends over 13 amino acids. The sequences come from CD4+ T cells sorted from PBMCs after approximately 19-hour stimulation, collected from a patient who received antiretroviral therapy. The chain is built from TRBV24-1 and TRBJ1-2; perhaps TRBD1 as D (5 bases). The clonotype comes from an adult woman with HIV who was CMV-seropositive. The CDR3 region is CATSDRSRDVYTF. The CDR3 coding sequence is TGTGCCACCAGTGATAGAAGTAGGGACGTCTACACCTTC.